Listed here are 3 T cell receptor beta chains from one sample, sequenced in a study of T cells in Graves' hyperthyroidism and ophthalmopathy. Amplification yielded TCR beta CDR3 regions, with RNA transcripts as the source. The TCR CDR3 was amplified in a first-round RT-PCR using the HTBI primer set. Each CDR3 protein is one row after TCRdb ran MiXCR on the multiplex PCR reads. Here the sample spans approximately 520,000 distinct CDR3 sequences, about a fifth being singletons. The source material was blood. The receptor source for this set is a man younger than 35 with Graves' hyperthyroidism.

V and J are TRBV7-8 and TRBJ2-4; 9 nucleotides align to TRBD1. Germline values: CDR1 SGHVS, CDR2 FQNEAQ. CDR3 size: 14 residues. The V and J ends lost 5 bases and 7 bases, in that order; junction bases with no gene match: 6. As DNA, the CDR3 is TGTGCCAGCAGCGAGACCGGGACAGGGAACATTCAGTACTTC. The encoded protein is CASSETGTGNIQYF.

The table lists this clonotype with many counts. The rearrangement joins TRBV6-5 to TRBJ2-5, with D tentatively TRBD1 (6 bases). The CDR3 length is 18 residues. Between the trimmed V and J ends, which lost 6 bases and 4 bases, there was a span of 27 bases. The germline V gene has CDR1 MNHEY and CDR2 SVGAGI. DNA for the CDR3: TGTGCCAGCAGGCGCAACCTCCACAGGGTCGGAACTGGAGAGACCCAGTACTTC. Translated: CASRRNLHRVGTGETQYF.

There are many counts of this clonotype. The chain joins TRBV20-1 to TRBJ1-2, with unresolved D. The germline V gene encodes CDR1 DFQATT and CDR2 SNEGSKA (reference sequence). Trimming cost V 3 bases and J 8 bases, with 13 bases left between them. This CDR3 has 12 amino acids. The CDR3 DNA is TGCAGTGCTAGTCCCCTCCCGGGAGGCTACACCTTC. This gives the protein CSASPLPGGYTF.